What follows are 28 T cell receptor beta chains derived from one specimen sequenced in a study of shared clonotypes between healthy human individuals (dated by TCRdb to 2018 to 2021). Preparation of the library involved the immunoSEQ multiplex PCR assay. TCRdb mirrors the immuneACCESS table, restricted to in-frame sequences. Some clones are absent from its copies; in checked studies, under half trace to an unresolved V gene, and the reason for the others is unknown. The sample records approximately 2.1 million clones, approximately 95% of which are singletons. Jointly, the top ten make up 0.3% to 0.4% of the sample. The sequencing sample was made of naive CD4+ T cells from PBMCs. In the paper's terms, the cell subset or site label means: CD45RA+ positively selected. Source of these receptors: a young man in good health. Some clones in this sample may be carry-over from other donors' samples.

This chain connects TRBV10-2 to TRBJ2-5, with 7 bases matching TRBD1. CDR1 and CDR2 from the germline V gene are WSHSY and SAAADI. Trimming took 3 bases from V and 0 from J; bases not matched to a gene: 4. CDR3 size: 15 residues. CDR3 protein: CASSDPDRDQETQYF. In nucleotides, the CDR3 is TGCGCCAGCAGTGATCCAGACAGGGACCAAGAGACCCAGTACTTC.

The chain is built from TRBV28 and TRBJ1-5; no firm D call. V was cut by 0 bases and J by 4 bases, with 13 bases left in between. The CDR3 loop spans 16 amino acids. Germline CDR1 MDHEN, CDR2 SYDVKM. CDR3 protein: CASSLWDTLRNQPQHF. For the CDR3, the DNA is TGTGCCAGCAGTTTATGGGATACCCTGAGAAATCAGCCCCAGCATTTT.

The chain combines TRBV7-9 with TRBJ2-5; tentative D call: TRBD2 (6 bases). The CDR3 sequence is 14 residues long. Germline assignment: CDR1 SEHNR and CDR2 FQNEAQ (reference sequence). Trimming cost V 0 bases and J 7 bases, with 12 bases left between them. CDR3 sequence reads: CASSLAGLIVTQYF. CDR3 coding DNA: TGTGCCAGCAGCTTAGCGGGACTGATTGTGACCCAGTACTTC.

This clone has just one count. The rearrangement joins TRBV27 to TRBJ2-5; possibly TRBD2 for D (6 bases). Germline assignment: CDR1 MNHEY and CDR2 SMNVEV (reference sequence). Between the trimmed V and J ends, which lost 5 bases and 5 bases, there was a span of 15 bases. The CDR3 has 14 amino acids. CDR3 amino acids: CASSRPGVGETQYF. The DNA of the CDR3 is TGTGCCAGCAGTAGACCGGGAGTAGGGGAGACCCAGTACTTC.

V and J are TRBV11-2 and TRBJ2-2; D assignment may be TRBD1 or TRBD2 (5 bases each). Germline V CDR1 and CDR2: SGHAT, FQNNGV. Trimming pared 4 bases from V and 1 base from J, leaving 10 bases between. The CDR3 is made up of 15 amino acids. CDR3 region: CASSSGLLNTGELFF. For the CDR3, the DNA is TGTGCCAGCAGCTCGGGGCTCTTGAACACCGGGGAGCTGTTTTTT.

The chain joins TRBV28 to TRBJ2-7; 12 positions agree with TRBD2. After removal of 6 bases from V and 1 base from J, the junction contained 7 bases not matched to a gene. Germline V gives CDR1 MDHEN, CDR2 SYDVKM. The CDR3 runs to 16 residues. DNA of the CDR3: TGTGCCAGCAGGGAGACTAGCGGGAGTCCTTCCTACGAGCAGTACTTC. Amino acid sequence: CASRETSGSPSYEQYF.

The chain recombines TRBV6-5 with TRBJ1-2; no reliable D call. The CDR3 runs to 13 residues. V was clipped by 6 bases and J by 0 bases, with 8 bases between them. The germline CDR1 and CDR2 sequences are MNHEY and SVGAGI. The chain's CDR3 is CASSWAPNYGYTF. The CDR3 nucleotides are TGTGCCAGCAGCTGGGCGCCTAACTATGGCTACACCTTC.

The V gene is TRBV7-2, the J gene TRBJ2-5, with D maybe TRBD1 (5 bases). The CDR3 sequence is 18 residues long. V was trimmed by 1 base and J by 4 bases, leaving 22 bases between them. Germline assignment: CDR1 SGHTA and CDR2 FQGNSA. The CDR3 region is CASSLVPRWGSSPETQYF. The CDR3 nucleotides read TGTGCCAGCAGCTTAGTGCCCCGCTGGGGCAGTTCTCCAGAGACCCAGTACTTC.

The rearrangement links TRBV9 to TRBJ2-5; 11 nucleotides line up with TRBD2. Germline values: CDR1 SGDLS, CDR2 YYNGEE. This CDR3 is 16 amino acids long. Trimming took 0 bases from V and 4 from J; bases not matched to a gene: 5. The DNA of the CDR3 is TGTGCCAGCAGCGTAGTGCGACTAGCGGGACGAGAGACCCAGTACTTC. It encodes CASSVVRLAGRETQYF.

The chain carries TRBV28 and TRBJ1-4, with 8 bases fitting TRBD1. V gave up 5 bases and J gave up 10 bases; unmatched junction bases: 12. The CDR3 has 15 residues. CDR1 MDHEN and CDR2 SYDVKM come from the germline V gene. The CDR3: CASSLTGGGEGKLFF. CDR3 bases: TGTGCCAGCAGTCTTACAGGGGGAGGAGAAGGAAAACTGTTTTTT.

The chain joins TRBV27 to TRBJ2-6, with D perhaps TRBD1 or TRBD2 (5 bases each). This CDR3 comprises 16 residues. CDR1 and CDR2 from the germline V gene are MNHEY and SMNVEV (reference sequence). With 6 bases removed from V and 0 bases from J, the gap between germline ends came to 12 bases. CDR3 DNA sequence: TGTGCCAGCAGCTTAGGGGACGCCTCTGGGGCCAACGTCCTGACTTTC. Encoded protein: CASSLGDASGANVLTF.

The gene calls are TRBV7-2 and TRBJ1-3, with 7 bases aligning to TRBD1. The junction had 6 bases not matched to a gene; V was cut back by 5 bases and J by 2 bases. Germline V gene lookup returns CDR1 SGHTA and CDR2 FQGNSA. The CDR3 has 15 amino acids. The CDR3: CASSATGAAGNTIYF. As DNA, the CDR3 is TGTGCCAGCAGCGCCACAGGGGCCGCTGGAAACACCATATATTTT.

The chain has TRBV15 and TRBJ2-3, with no clear D. The germline V gene encodes CDR1 LNHNV and CDR2 YYDKDF (reference sequence). The V end was cut by 1 base, the J end by 4 bases, with 12 bases between. The CDR3 has 15 amino acids. The CDR3: CATSRARLNPDTQYF. In DNA form, the CDR3 reads TGTGCCACCAGCAGAGCCCGACTCAACCCAGATACGCAGTATTTT.

The chain combines TRBV11-2 with TRBJ2-5; D might be TRBD2 (5 bases). V lost 2 bases and J lost 4, with 5 bases in between. Germline V gene sequence: CDR1 SGHAT, CDR2 FQNNGV. This CDR3 region has 12 residues. CDR3 bases: TGTGCCAGCAGCTTAACTAGAGAGACCCAGTACTTC. It yields the protein CASSLTRETQYF.

This chain connects TRBV7-3 to TRBJ2-2; 7 bases agree with TRBD2. CDR3 length equals 17 residues. CDR1 and CDR2 from the germline V gene are SGHTA and FQGTGA. Trimming took 1 base from V and 0 from J; bases not matched to a gene: 5. CDR3 sequence reads: CASSLISGGPNTGELFF. The CDR3 bases are TGTGCCAGCAGCTTAATCTCGGGAGGACCGAACACCGGGGAGCTGTTTTTT.

The CDR3 region is CAISAGVGEAFF. The CDR3 DNA is TGTGCCATCAGTGCGGGGGTGGGTGAAGCTTTCTTT. The chain uses TRBV10-3 and TRBJ1-1, with D possibly being TRBD1 (5 bases). The germline CDR1 and CDR2 sequences are ENHRY and SYGVKD. The CDR3 has 12 amino acids. V lost 4 bases and J 7 bases, leaving 10 bases between the germline ends.

The CDR3 is CATSRARQAAKLFF. DNA of the CDR3: TGTGCCACCAGCAGAGCTCGACAGGCGGCGAAACTGTTTTTT. The chain combines TRBV15 with TRBJ1-4; D perhaps matches TRBD1 (6 bases). The CDR3 contains 14 residues. V shed 1 base and J shed 11 bases, with 14 bases lying between them. The V gene's germline CDR1 is LNHNV and CDR2 YYDKDF (reference sequence).

The chain couples TRBV5-1 to TRBJ2-1; TRBD2 agrees at 13 bases. The CDR3 loop spans 19 amino acids. V dropped 4 bases and J dropped 2; count of bases not matched to a gene: 12. Germline loops: CDR1 SGHRS, CDR2 YFSETQ. The CDR3 DNA reads TGCGCCAGCAGCCCAAGACTAGCGGGAGGCCCCAGGACCTACAATGAGCAGTTCTTC. The encoded protein is CASSPRLAGGPRTYNEQFF.

V usage is TRBV19 and J usage is TRBJ2-1; 7 bases map to TRBD1. CDR3 size: 15 residues. The germline gives CDR1 LNHDA, CDR2 SQIVND (reference sequence). Trimming at V came to 2 bases and at J to 6 bases, leaving 7 bases not matched to a gene. Here the CDR3 reads CASSISQGNLNEQFF. The CDR3 DNA follows: TGTGCCAGTAGTATATCACAGGGGAACCTCAATGAGCAGTTCTTC.

The chain joins TRBV5-1 to TRBJ1-2, with D tentatively TRBD1 (5 bases). The CDR3 is 15 residues long. The ends were cut back, 0 bases at V and 4 bases at J, with 13 bases in the middle. Germline values: CDR1 SGHRS, CDR2 YFSETQ. The DNA for the CDR3 is TGCGCCAGCAGCTTGGGGCAGGGACTTGTCTATGGCTACACCTTC. This sequence encodes CASSLGQGLVYGYTF.

This chain joins TRBV5-1 and TRBJ2-1; tentatively, D is TRBD2 (6 bases). The CDR3 is 13 amino acids. Per the germline V gene, CDR1 is SGHRS and CDR2 is YFSETQ. V dropped 0 bases and J dropped 10 bases, with 11 bases sitting between them. The CDR3, as DNA: TGCGCCAGCAGCTTGGGTGCGGGGCTCGAGCAGTTCTTC. It codes for CASSLGAGLEQFF. Supplemented by reference TRBV5-1 and TRBJ2-1, the full variable domain reads KAGVTQTPRYLIKTRGQQVTLSCSPISGHRSVSWYQQTPGQGLQFLFEYFSETQRNKGNFPGRFSGRQFSNSRSEMNVSTLELGDSALYLCASSLGAGLEQFFGPGTRLTVL.

The V call is TRBV2, the J call TRBJ2-7, with TRBD2 as a possible D gene (6 bases). Germline V gene sequence: CDR1 SNHLY, CDR2 FYNNEI. This CDR3 is built from 14 residues. Trimming removed 7 bases at V and 3 bases at J, with 16 bases between. The DNA of the CDR3 is TGTGCCAGCATTAATGAACGGGGGATCTACGAGCAGTACTTC. Translation gives CASINERGIYEQYF. Variable domain in full (rest from reference TRBV2 and TRBJ2-7): EPEVTQTPSHQVTQMGQEVILRCVPISNHLYFYWYRQILGQKVEFLVSFYNNEISEKSEIFDDQFSVERPDGSNFTLKIRSTKLEDSAMYFCASINERGIYEQYFGPGTRLTVT.

The CDR3 loop reads CASSQLRTGPTEAFF. Here the CDR3 DNA reads TGCGCCAGCAGCCAGCTAAGGACAGGGCCAACTGAAGCTTTCTTT. The chain is built from TRBV4-1 and TRBJ1-1, with TRBD1 matching 8 bases. The germline gives CDR1 MGHRA, CDR2 YSYEKL. The CDR3 runs 15 residues. With V trimmed by 3 bases and J by 5 bases, 8 bases remained unmatched.

The chain is built from TRBV19 and TRBJ1-2, with a weak D call TRBD1 (6 bases). The V end lost 4 bases, the J end lost 6 bases, and 9 bases lay between the germline ends. Germline V gene lookup returns CDR1 LNHDA and CDR2 SQIVND (reference sequence). This CDR3 is 12 amino acids long. In DNA form, the CDR3 reads TGTGCCAGTAGTAACAGGGAGGATGGCTACACCTTC. Encoded protein: CASSNREDGYTF.

The chain carries TRBV21-1 and TRBJ2-3; the DNA was not used to check the table's D call, TRBD2. TRBV21-1 is a known pseudogene. CDR3 size: 16 residues. CDR3 sequence: CASSTWTSGRTDTQYF. The CDR3 DNA reads as TGTGCCAGCAGCACCTGGACTAGCGGCCGCACAGATACGCAGTATTTT.

This chain uses TRBV18 with TRBJ2-7, with TRBD2 matching over 13 bases. The trim removed 6 bases at V and 6 bases at J, leaving 8 bases unmatched. This CDR3 has 15 amino acids. The germline V gene encodes CDR1 KGHSH and CDR2 LQKENI. Written as DNA, the CDR3 is TGTGCCAGCTCCATCGAAGGACTAGCGGGAGTCGAGCAGTACTTC. This sequence encodes CASSIEGLAGVEQYF.

In its sample, this clone was seen once. This rearrangement joins TRBV9 to TRBJ2-1, with 13 positions matching TRBD2. The CDR3 runs to 15 residues. CDR1 is SGDLS and CDR2 is YYNGEE in the germline V gene. J was trimmed by 6 bases and V by 3 bases; bases with no gene match: 3. The CDR3: CASSGGTSGTNEQFF. In DNA form, the CDR3 reads TGTGCCAGCAGCGGAGGGACTAGCGGGACCAATGAGCAGTTCTTC.

CDR3 DNA: TGTGCCAGTAGTATGCCGGGGTTAGGGTACGAGCAGTACTTC. This codes for CASSMPGLGYEQYF. The chain carries TRBV19 and TRBJ2-7, with D possibly matching TRBD2 (5 bases). With 3 bases removed from V and 4 bases from J, the gap between germline ends came to 13 bases. CDR3 length: 14 residues. Germline CDR1 LNHDA, CDR2 SQIVND (reference sequence).